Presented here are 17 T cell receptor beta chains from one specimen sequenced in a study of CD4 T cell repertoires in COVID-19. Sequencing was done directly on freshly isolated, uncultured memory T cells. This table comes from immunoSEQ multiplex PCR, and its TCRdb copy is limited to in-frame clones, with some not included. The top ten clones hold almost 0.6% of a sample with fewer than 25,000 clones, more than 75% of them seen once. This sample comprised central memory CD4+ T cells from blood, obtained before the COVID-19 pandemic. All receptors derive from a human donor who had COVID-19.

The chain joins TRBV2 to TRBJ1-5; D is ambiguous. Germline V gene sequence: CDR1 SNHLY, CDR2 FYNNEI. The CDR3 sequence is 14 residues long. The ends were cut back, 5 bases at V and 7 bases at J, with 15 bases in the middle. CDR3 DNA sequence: TGTGCCAGCAGTCGCTCCTACGAAAGACAGCCCCAGCATTTT. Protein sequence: CASSRSYERQPQHF.

CDR3 protein: CASSDGAEESGYTF. The CDR3 nucleotides are TGTGCCAGCAGTGACGGGGCCGAGGAGTCTGGCTACACCTTC. The chain links TRBV6-4 to TRBJ1-2, with D possibly being TRBD1 (5 bases). The V gene lost 2 bases and the J gene lost 7 bases, with 14 bases spanning the gap. Germline-derived CDR1 and CDR2 are MRHNA and SNTAGT. This CDR3 is 14 amino acids long.

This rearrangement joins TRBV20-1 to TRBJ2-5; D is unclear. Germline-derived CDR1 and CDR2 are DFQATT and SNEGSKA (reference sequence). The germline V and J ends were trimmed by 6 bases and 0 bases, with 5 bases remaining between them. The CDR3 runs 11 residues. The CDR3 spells CSAQNQETQYF. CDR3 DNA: TGCAGTGCCCAGAACCAAGAGACCCAGTACTTC.

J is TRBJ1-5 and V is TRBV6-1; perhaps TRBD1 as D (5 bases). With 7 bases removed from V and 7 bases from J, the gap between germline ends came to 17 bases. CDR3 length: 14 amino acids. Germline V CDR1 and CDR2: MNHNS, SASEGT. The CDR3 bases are TGTGCCAGCACCACCGAATGGGGGGACCAGCCCCAGCATTTT. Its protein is CASTTEWGDQPQHF.

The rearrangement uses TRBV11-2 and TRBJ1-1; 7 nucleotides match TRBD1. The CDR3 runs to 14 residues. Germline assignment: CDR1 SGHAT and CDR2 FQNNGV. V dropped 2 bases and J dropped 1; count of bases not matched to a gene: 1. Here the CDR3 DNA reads TGTGCCAGCAGCTTACGGACAGGGAACACTGAAGCTTTCTTT. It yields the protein CASSLRTGNTEAFF.

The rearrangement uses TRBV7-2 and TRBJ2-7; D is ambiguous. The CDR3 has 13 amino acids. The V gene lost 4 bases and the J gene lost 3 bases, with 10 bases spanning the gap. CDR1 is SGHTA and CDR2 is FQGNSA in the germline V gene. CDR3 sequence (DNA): TGTGCCAGCAGCTCACAAGCAGGCTACGAGCAGTACTTC. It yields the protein CASSSQAGYEQYF.

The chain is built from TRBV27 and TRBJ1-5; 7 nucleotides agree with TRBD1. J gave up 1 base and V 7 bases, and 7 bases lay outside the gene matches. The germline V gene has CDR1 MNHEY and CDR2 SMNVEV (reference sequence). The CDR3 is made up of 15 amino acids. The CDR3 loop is CASTPTGRSNQPQHF. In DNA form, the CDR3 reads TGTGCCAGCACCCCGACAGGGAGGAGCAATCAGCCCCAGCATTTT.

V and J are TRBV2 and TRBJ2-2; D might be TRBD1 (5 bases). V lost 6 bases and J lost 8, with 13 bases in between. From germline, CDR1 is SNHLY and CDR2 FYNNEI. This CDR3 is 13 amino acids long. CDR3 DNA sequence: TGTGCCAGCAGCCCGGACATCACGGGGGAGCTGTTTTTT. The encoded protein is CASSPDITGELFF.

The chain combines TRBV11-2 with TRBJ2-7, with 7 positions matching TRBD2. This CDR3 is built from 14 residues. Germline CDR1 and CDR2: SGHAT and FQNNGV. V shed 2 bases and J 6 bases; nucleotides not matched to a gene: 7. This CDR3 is CASSLSGGGAEQYF. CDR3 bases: TGTGCCAGCAGCTTATCGGGCGGGGGTGCCGAGCAGTACTTC.

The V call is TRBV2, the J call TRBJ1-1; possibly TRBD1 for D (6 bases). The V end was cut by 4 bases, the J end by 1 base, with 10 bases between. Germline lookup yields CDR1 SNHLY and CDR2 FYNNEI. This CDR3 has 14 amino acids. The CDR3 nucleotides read TGTGCCAGCAGTGCCGGACAGCAGAACACTGAAGCTTTCTTT. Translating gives CASSAGQQNTEAFF.

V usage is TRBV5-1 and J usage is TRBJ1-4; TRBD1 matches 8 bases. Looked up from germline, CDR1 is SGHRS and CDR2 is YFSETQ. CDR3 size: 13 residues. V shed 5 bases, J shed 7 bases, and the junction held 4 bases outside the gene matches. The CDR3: CASSSDRAEKLFF. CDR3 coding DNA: TGCGCCAGCAGTTCGGACAGGGCTGAAAAACTGTTTTTT.

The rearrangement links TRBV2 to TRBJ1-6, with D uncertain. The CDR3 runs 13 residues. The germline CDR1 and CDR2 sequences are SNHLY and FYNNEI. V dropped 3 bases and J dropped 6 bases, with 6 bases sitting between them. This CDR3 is CASSDTVNSPLHF. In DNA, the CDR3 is TGTGCCAGCAGTGACACGGTTAATTCACCCCTCCACTTT.

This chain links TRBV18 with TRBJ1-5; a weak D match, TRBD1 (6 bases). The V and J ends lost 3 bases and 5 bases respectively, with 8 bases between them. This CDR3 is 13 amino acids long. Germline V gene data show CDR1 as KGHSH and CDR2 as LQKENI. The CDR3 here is CASSPHRDQPQHF. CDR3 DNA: TGTGCCAGCTCACCCCACAGGGATCAGCCCCAGCATTTT.

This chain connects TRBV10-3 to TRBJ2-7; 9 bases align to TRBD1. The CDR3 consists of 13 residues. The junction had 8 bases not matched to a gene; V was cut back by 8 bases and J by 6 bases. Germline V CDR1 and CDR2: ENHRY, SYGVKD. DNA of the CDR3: TGTGCCATCCGGGGACAGGGCGGGGGCGAGCAGTACTTC. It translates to CAIRGQGGGEQYF.

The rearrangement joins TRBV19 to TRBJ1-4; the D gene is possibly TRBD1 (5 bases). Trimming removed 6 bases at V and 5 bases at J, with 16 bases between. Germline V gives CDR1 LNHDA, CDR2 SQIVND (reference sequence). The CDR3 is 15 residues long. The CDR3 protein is CASSEKRGVNEKLFF. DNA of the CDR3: TGTGCCAGTAGCGAGAAGCGGGGGGTCAATGAAAAACTGTTTTTT.

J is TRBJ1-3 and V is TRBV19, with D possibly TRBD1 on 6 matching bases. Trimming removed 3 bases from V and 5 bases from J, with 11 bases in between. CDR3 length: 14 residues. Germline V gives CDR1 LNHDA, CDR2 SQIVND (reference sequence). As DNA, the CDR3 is TGTGCCAGTAGTATTGACAGGAGGCGAAACACCATATATTTT. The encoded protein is CASSIDRRRNTIYF. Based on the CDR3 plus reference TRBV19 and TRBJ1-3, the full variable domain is DGGITQSPKYLFRKEGQNVTLSCEQNLNHDAMYWYRQDPGQGLRLIYYSQIVNDFQKGDIAEGYSVSREKKESFPLTVTSAQKNPTAFYLCASSIDRRRNTIYFGEGSWLTVV.

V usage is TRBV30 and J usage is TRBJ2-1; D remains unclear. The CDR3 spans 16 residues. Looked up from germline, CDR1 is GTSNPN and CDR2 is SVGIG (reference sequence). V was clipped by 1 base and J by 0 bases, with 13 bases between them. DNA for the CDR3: TGTGCCTGGAGTGCCGTCGGGTTCAGCTCCTACAATGAGCAGTTCTTC. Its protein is CAWSAVGFSSYNEQFF.